Each of the 16 T cell receptor beta chains below was sequenced from the same sample in a study of blood T cell repertoires in COVID-19. This table comes from immunoSEQ multiplex PCR, and its TCRdb copy is limited to in-frame clones, with some not included. The sample carries over 300,000 clones, about nine tenths recorded once. Material for sequencing was PBMCs or T cells enriched from blood (not recorded which). The source of these receptors is a woman younger than 35 who had recovered from COVID-19.

Concerning this clone itself: Other DNA sequences in this specimen translate into the identical CDR3. CDR3 sequence reads: CASSLRGGNEQFF. In nucleotides, the CDR3 is TGTGCCAGCAGCTTGCGGGGGGGAAATGAGCAGTTCTTC. The chain recombines TRBV5-4 with TRBJ2-1; 8 bases are a match to TRBD2. The CDR3 has 13 residues. V trimming: 1 base; J trimming: 7 bases; junction bases outside the gene matches: 1. Germline lookup yields CDR1 SGHNT and CDR2 YYREEE (reference sequence).

The rearrangement joins TRBV5-4 to TRBJ2-2; 12 nucleotides align to TRBD2. This CDR3 comprises 15 residues. With V trimmed by 7 bases and J by 5 bases, 6 bases remained unmatched. From germline, CDR1 is SGHNT and CDR2 YYREEE (reference sequence). Here the CDR3 reads CASFLAGGQTGELFF. The CDR3 region has the DNA TGTGCCAGCTTCCTAGCGGGGGGGCAAACCGGGGAGCTGTTTTTT.

In nucleotides, the CDR3 is TGTGCCAGCAGTGACTCCTGGCAGAATGAGCAGTTCTTC. It yields the protein CASSDSWQNEQFF. The chain couples TRBV6-4 to TRBJ2-1, with D unclear. The CDR3 contains 13 residues. V shed 0 bases and J shed 7 bases, with 7 bases lying between them. CDR1 and CDR2 (germline): MRHNA, SNTAGT.

The V call is TRBV6-2 or TRBV6-3, the J call TRBJ1-2; 7 bases line up with TRBD1. Trimming removed 6 bases from V and 3 bases from J; junction bases left unmatched: 16. Germline loops: CDR1 MNHEY, CDR2 SVGEGT. The CDR3 contains 17 residues. For the CDR3, the DNA is TGTGCCAGCAGCCCTCTTGGGGTCGACAGGGAGGACTATGGCTACACCTTC. Translating gives CASSPLGVDREDYGYTF.

The V call is TRBV3-1 (or the pseudogene TRBV3-2), the J call TRBJ1-2, with D perhaps TRBD1 (6 bases). The CDR3 contains 15 residues. With 3 bases removed from V and 5 bases from J, the gap between germline ends came to 16 bases. Per germline, CDR1 LGHDT and CDR2 YNNKEL (reference sequence). CDR3 DNA: TGTGCCAGCAGCCACCAGCCCGGGACAATATATGGCTACACCTTC. Encoded protein: CASSHQPGTIYGYTF.

V usage is TRBV27 and J usage is TRBJ2-1, with 8 positions matching TRBD1. CDR3 length: 17 residues. Germline values: CDR1 MNHEY, CDR2 SMNVEV (reference sequence). Trimming cost V 2 bases and J 7 bases; bases outside gene matches: 13. This CDR3 reads CASSLPRQGLRGNEQFF. Here the CDR3 DNA reads TGTGCCAGCAGTTTACCGAGACAGGGGTTGAGAGGAAATGAGCAGTTCTTC.

V gene TRBV4-1 combines with J gene TRBJ1-3; 7 nucleotides agree with TRBD1. The V segment lost 4 bases and the J segment 5 bases; nucleotides outside the gene matches: 8. There are 15 residues in the CDR3. Germline CDR1 MGHRA, CDR2 YSYEKL. Here the CDR3 reads CASSPVGGGRNTIYF. As DNA, the CDR3 is TGCGCCAGCAGCCCCGTTGGAGGGGGCCGAAACACCATATATTTT.

The chain couples TRBV9 to TRBJ1-1; D perhaps matches TRBD1 (5 bases). Germline loops: CDR1 SGDLS, CDR2 YYNGEE. V was pared by 3 bases and J by 1 base, with 16 bases between. This CDR3 region has 16 residues. For the CDR3, the DNA is TGTGCCAGCAGCGCTAGTTTCGGGGGAGAGAACACTGAAGCTTTCTTT. Encoded protein: CASSASFGGENTEAFF. Supplemented by reference TRBV9 and TRBJ1-1, the full variable domain reads DSGVTQTPKHLITATGQRVTLRCSPRSGDLSVYWYQQSLDQGLQFLIQYYNGEERAKGNILERFSAQQFPDLHSELNLSSLELGDSALYFCASSASFGGENTEAFFGQGTRLTVV.

J is TRBJ1-1 and V is TRBV4-1; tentatively, D is TRBD1 (6 bases). CDR3 size: 14 residues. Per the germline V gene, CDR1 is MGHRA and CDR2 is YSYEKL. Trimming took off 1 base at V and 2 bases at J, with 8 bases between the two ends. The CDR3: CASSQAGVNTEAFF. The DNA of the CDR3 is TGCGCCAGCAGCCAAGCAGGGGTTAACACTGAAGCTTTCTTT.

This clone was counted only a few times. The rearrangement joins TRBV12-3 or TRBV12-4 to TRBJ1-2; the D is unclear. The CDR3 consists of 11 residues. Trimming left V 3 bases short and J 8 bases short, with 7 bases between. The CDR3 bases are TGTGCCAGCAGTTTGAGGGAAGGCTACACCTTC. Translation: CASSLREGYTF.

The chain is built from TRBV3-1 (or the pseudogene TRBV3-2) and TRBJ1-6, with D hard to call. V was cut by 8 bases and J by 0 bases, with 8 bases left in between. Per germline, CDR1 LGHDT and CDR2 YNNKEL (reference sequence). CDR3 length: 14 amino acids. The CDR3 is CASHESSYNSPLHF. In DNA form, the CDR3 reads TGTGCCAGCCACGAGAGCTCCTATAATTCACCCCTCCACTTT.

The genes are TRBV29-1 and TRBJ1-1; 7 bases agree with TRBD1. The CDR3 is 13 residues long. V shed 6 bases and J 3 bases; nucleotides not matched to a gene: 7. The germline gives CDR1 SQVTM, CDR2 ANQGSEA. DNA for the CDR3: TGCAGCGTCCAGACAGGGAGAGACACTGAAGCTTTCTTT. Encoded protein: CSVQTGRDTEAFF.

This clone was recorded many times. The chain combines TRBV4-2 with TRBJ2-7, with TRBD1 matching 7 bases. The germline V gene has CDR1 LGHNA and CDR2 YNFKEQ. J was trimmed by 0 bases and V by 0 bases; bases with no gene match: 2. There are 15 residues in the CDR3. The CDR3 is CASSQEGQSSYEQYF. The CDR3 nucleotides read TGTGCCAGCAGCCAAGAGGGACAGAGCTCCTACGAGCAGTACTTC.

The V and J genes are TRBV5-1 and TRBJ1-4; D call uncertain. This CDR3 has 14 amino acids. Per the germline V gene, CDR1 is SGHRS and CDR2 is YFSETQ. V was clipped by 4 bases and J by 2 bases, with 9 bases between them. The CDR3 sequence is CASSRVGTNEKLFF. The CDR3 DNA sequence: TGCGCCAGCAGCCGCGTGGGCACTAATGAAAAACTGTTTTTT.

This sequence joins TRBV10-3 and TRBJ1-5; 10 nucleotides match TRBD1. Germline V lookup: CDR1 ENHRY, CDR2 SYGVKD. The CDR3 length is 17 residues. The trim removed 6 bases at V and 2 bases at J, leaving 10 bases unmatched. CDR3 amino acids: CAISTGQGTSGNQPQHF. The CDR3 nucleotides are TGTGCCATCAGCACGGGACAGGGGACAAGTGGCAATCAGCCCCAGCATTTT.

The chain is built from TRBV7-3 and TRBJ2-1; 7 bases are a match to TRBD2. Germline loops: CDR1 SGHTA, CDR2 FQGTGA. Trimming took 5 bases from V and 0 from J; bases not matched to a gene: 7. The CDR3 has 16 residues. This chain's CDR3 is CASSPSRTSSYNEQFF. The CDR3 DNA sequence: TGTGCCAGCAGCCCCTCAAGGACTAGCTCCTACAATGAGCAGTTCTTC. The full variable domain, with the rest looked up from reference TRBV7-3 and TRBJ2-1, is GAGVSQTPSNKVTEKGKYVELRCDPISGHTALYWYRQSLGQGPEFLIYFQGTGAADDSGLPNDRFFAVRPEGSVSTLKIQRTERGDSAVYLCASSPSRTSSYNEQFFGPGTRLTVL.